This T cell receptor (beta chain) was retrieved from a study of blood T cells in healthy people across ages. The CDR3 spans 13 residues. The ends were cut back, 8 bases at V and 4 bases at J, with 14 bases in the middle. Germline-derived CDR1 and CDR2 are MGHDK and SYGVNS. Together with a sample-barcoded 5' primer, a J-beta primer mix was included in a second PCR lasting about 7 to 12 cycles. TCRdb recomputed calls from the 5' RACE reads with MiXCR, one row per CDR3 protein. The sample carries hundreds of thousands of distinct CDR3 sequences, around three fifths recorded once. This clonotype was sampled from a man aged 55-75 years in good health. Sequencing was carried out using blood. The chain combines TRBV25-1 with TRBJ1-2, with D tentatively TRBD1 (5 bases). The CDR3 is CASGQDRRYGYTF. CDR3 DNA sequence: TGTGCCAGCGGTCAAGACAGACGCTATGGCTACACCTTC.